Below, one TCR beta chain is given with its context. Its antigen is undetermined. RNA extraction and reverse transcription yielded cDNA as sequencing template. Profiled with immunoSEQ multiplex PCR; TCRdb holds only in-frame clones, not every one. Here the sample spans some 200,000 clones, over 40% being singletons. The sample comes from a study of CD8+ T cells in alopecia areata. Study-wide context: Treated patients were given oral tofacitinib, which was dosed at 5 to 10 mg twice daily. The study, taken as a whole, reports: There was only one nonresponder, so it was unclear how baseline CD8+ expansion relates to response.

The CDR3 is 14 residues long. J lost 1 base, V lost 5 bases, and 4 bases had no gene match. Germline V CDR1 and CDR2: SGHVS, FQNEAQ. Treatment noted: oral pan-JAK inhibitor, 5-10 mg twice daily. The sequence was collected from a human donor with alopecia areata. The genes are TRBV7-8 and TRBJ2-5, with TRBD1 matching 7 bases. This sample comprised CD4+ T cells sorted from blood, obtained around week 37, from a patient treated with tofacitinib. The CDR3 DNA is TGTGCCAGCAGCCCGGGACAGCTCCAAGAGACCCAGTACTTC. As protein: CASSPGQLQETQYF.